This T cell receptor beta chain was sequenced during a study of blood T cell repertoires in COVID-19. Overall study: Some COVID-19 samples were acute and others convalescent; all came from the United States, Italy and Spain.

The germline V gene encodes CDR1 MNHNY and CDR2 SVGAGI (reference sequence). This CDR3 is built from 15 residues. The germline V and J ends were trimmed by 6 bases and 0 bases, with 12 bases remaining between them. Method: immunoSEQ multiplex PCR; TCRdb's copy keeps in-frame clones and lacks some. The profile shows about 110,000 clones, 75% to 90% of them singletons. This receptor was obtained from a woman of 80 years or more with acute or convalescent COVID-19. The specimen sequenced was peripheral blood. This chain connects TRBV6-6 to TRBJ2-1; D is unresolved. As DNA, the CDR3 is TGTGCCAGCAGCTATACCCTGTCCTCCTACAATGAGCAGTTCTTC. Protein sequence: CASSYTLSSYNEQFF.